Given below is one TCR beta chain in context. The antigen is unknown. The CDR3 covers 13 residues. Trimming took off 3 bases at V and 4 bases at J, with 6 bases between the two ends. This entry is derived from a study of T cell responses to AZD1222 COVID-19 vaccine. Notes on the study in general: Rises in breadth and depth of Spike-specific TCRs came after two AZD1222 doses. Only 5 or 6 AZD1222 recipients were seropositive at baseline. Per reports, nearly half of all spike-specific TCRs target regions that are unmutated in variants.

Produced via immunoSEQ multiplex PCR; TCRdb's table is partial and in-frame only. The table lists approximately 69,000 clones, less than 85% of them singletons. Source: peripheral blood, taken 28 days after the second AZD1222 dose. This TCR derives from an adult who received the AZD1222 COVID-19 vaccine. V and J are TRBV12-3 or TRBV12-4 and TRBJ1-4; D is undetermined. As DNA, the CDR3 is TGTGCCAGCAGTTTTCCGTTTAATGAAAAACTGTTTTTT. The encoded protein is CASSFPFNEKLFF.